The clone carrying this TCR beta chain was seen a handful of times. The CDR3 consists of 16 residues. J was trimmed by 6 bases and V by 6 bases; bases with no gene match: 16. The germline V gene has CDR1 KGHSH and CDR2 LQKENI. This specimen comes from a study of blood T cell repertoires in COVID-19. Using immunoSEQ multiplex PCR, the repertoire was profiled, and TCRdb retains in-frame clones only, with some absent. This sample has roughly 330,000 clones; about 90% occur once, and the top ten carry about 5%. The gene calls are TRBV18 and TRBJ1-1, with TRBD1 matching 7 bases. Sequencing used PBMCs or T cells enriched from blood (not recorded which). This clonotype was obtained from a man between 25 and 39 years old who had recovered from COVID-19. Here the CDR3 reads CASSLTQGRGSPEAFF. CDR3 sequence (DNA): TGTGCCAGCTCGCTCACTCAGGGCAGGGGGAGTCCTGAAGCTTTCTTT. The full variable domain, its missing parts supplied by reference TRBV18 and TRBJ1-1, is NAGVMQNPRHLVRRRGQEARLRCSPMKGHSHVYWYRQLPEEGLKFMVYLQKENIIDESGMPKERFSAEFPKEGPSILRIQQVVRGDSAAYFCASSLTQGRGSPEAFFGQGTRLTVV.